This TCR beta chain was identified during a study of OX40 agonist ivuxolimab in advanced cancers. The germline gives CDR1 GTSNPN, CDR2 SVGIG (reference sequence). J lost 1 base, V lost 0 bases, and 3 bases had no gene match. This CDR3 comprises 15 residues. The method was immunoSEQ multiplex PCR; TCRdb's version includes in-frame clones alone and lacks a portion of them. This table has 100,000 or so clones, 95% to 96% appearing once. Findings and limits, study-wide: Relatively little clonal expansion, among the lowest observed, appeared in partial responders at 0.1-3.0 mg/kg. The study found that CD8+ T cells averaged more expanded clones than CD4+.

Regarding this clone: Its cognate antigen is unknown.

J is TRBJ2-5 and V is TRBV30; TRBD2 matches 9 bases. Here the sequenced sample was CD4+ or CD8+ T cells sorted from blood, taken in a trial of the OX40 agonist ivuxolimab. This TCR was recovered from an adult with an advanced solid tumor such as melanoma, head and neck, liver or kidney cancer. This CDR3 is CAWSVFSGGQETQYF. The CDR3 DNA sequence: TGTGCCTGGAGTGTTTTTAGCGGGGGCCAAGAGACCCAGTACTTC.